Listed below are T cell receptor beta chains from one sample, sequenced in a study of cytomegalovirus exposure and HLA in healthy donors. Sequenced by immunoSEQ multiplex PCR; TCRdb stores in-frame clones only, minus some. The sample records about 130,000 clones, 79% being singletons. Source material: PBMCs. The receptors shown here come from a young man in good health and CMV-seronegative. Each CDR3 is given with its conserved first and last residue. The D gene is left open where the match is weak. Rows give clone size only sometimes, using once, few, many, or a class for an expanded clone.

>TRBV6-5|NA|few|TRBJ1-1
TGTGCCAGCAACCCCTTAGGGGAAGCGAACACTGAAGCTTTCTTT
CASNPLGEANTEAFF
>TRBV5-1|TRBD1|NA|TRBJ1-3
TGCGCCAGCAGCACGGGACAGTGGGACTCTGGAAACACCATATATTTT
CASSTGQWDSGNTIYF
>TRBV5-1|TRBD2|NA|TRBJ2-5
TGCGCCAGCAGCTTGGGGCTAGCGGTACTACCAGAGACCCAGTACTTC
CASSLGLAVLPETQYF
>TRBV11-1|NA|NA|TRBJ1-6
TGTGCCAGCAGCCCCCGACAGGTCCCCCGGAATTCACCCCTCCACTTT
CASSPRQVPRNSPLHF
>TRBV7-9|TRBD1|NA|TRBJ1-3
TGTGCCAGCAGCTTATGGACAGGACACTCTGGAAACACCATATATTTT
CASSLWTGHSGNTIYF
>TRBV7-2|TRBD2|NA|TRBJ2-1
TGTGCCAGCAGCTTAGACTCGGGCAGGGAGGGGGAGCAGTTCTTC
CASSLDSGREGEQFF
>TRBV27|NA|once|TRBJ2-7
TGTGCCAGCAGTTACAGGGTTCTGTACGAGCAGTACTTC
CASSYRVLYEQYF
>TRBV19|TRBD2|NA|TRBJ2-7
TGTGCCAGTAGTCCCCGAGGGACTAGCGGGAGCTACGAGCAGTACTTC
CASSPRGTSGSYEQYF
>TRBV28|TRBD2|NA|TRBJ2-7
TGTGCCACCAAGGCCCCCCGGGGGGGCCAGACCTACGAGCAGTACTTC
CATKAPRGGQTYEQYF
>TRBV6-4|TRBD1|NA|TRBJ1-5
TGTGCCAGCAGTGGGGACAGTCATCAGCCCCAGCATTTT
CASSGDSHQPQHF
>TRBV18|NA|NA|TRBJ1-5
TGTGCCAGCTCACCACTCGGGGGTCAGCCCCAGCATTTT
CASSPLGGQPQHF
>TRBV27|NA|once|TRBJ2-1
TGTGCCAGCGGACCGATCCACCCGGGACTGCAGTACAATGAGCAGTTCTTC
CASGPIHPGLQYNEQFF
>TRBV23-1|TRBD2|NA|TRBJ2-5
TGCGCCATATTAGCGGGCAGGGTAGGGGAGACCCAGTACTTC
CAILAGRVGETQYF
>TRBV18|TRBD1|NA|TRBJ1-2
TGTGCCAGCTCACCAGGGACAGATCTATCTAACTATGGCTACACCTTC
CASSPGTDLSNYGYTF
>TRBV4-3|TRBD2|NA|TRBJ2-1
TGCGCCAGCAGCCAAGAAATGACTAGCGGGAGTAGATGGGGTTACAATGAGCAGTTCTTC
CASSQEMTSGSRWGYNEQFF
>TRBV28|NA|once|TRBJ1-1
TGTGCCAGCAGTCGCCCAAGTGCGGAGTTTATGAACACTGAAGCTTTCTTT
CASSRPSAEFMNTEAFF
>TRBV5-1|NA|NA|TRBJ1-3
TGCGCCAGCAGCTTGGACAGGCGGAGAAACACCATATATTTT
CASSLDRRRNTIYF
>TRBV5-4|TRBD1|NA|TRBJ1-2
TGTGCCAGCAGCTTGGGACAGGGAGGCTATGGCTACACCTTC
CASSLGQGGYGYTF
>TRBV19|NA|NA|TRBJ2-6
TGTGCCAGTAGTATCGCGGGATTTCCCTCTGGGGCCAACGTCCTGACTTTC
CASSIAGFPSGANVLTF
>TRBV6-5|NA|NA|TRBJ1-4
TGTGCCAGCAGTTACGTAGAACAGGGTCCTAAACTGTTTTTT
CASSYVEQGPKLFF
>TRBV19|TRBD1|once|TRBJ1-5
TGTGCCAGTAGTATCTCACAGGGGGTATGGCAGCCCCAGCATTTT
CASSISQGVWQPQHF
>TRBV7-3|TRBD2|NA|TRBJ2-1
TGTGCCAGCAGCTTAACCTTGGGACTAGCGGGACTAAGCTCCTACAATGAGCAGTTCTTC
CASSLTLGLAGLSSYNEQFF
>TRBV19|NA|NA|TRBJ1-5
TGTGCCAGTAGTACGCTTAGCAGGGGTCGCAATCAGCCCCAGCATTTT
CASSTLSRGRNQPQHF